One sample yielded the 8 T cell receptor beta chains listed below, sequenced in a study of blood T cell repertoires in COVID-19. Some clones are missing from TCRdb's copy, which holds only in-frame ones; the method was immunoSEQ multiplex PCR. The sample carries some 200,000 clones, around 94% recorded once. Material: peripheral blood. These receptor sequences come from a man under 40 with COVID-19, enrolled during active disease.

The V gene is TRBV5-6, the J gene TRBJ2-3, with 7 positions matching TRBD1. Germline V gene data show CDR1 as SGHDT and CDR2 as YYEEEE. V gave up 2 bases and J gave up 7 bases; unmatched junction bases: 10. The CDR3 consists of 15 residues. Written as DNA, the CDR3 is TGTGCCAGCAGCTTCAGGGGGACAGCACAATATACGCAGTATTTT. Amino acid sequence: CASSFRGTAQYTQYF.

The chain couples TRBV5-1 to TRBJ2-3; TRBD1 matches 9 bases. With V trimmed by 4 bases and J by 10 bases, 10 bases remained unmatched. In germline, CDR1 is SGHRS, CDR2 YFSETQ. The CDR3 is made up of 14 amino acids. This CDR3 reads CASSTENRGRAQYF. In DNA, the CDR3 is TGCGCCAGCAGCACGGAAAACAGGGGGCGGGCGCAGTATTTT.

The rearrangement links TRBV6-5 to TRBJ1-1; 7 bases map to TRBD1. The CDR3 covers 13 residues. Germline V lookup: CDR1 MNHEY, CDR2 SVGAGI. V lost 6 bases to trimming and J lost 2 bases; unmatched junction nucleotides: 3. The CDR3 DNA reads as TGTGCCAGCAGATACAGGGGTAACACTGAAGCTTTCTTT. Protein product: CASRYRGNTEAFF.

DNA for the CDR3: TGTGCCAGCAGTCTTGTAGCGGCCCTGAGCGTGAATGAGCAGTTCTTC. It is translated as CASSLVAALSVNEQFF. The chain carries TRBV27 and TRBJ2-1; D is possibly TRBD2 (6 bases). Germline loops: CDR1 MNHEY, CDR2 SMNVEV (reference sequence). V was clipped by 5 bases and J by 7 bases, with 21 bases between them. This CDR3 region has 16 residues.

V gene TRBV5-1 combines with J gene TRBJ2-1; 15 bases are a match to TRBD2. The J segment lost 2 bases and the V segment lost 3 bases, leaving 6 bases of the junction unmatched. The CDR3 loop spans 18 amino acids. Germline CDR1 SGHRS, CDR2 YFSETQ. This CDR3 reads CASSWAGLAGGPYNEQFF. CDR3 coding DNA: TGCGCCAGCAGCTGGGCCGGACTAGCGGGGGGGCCCTACAATGAGCAGTTCTTC.

The CDR3 region is CASGEEGSPLHF. The CDR3, as DNA: TGTGCCAGCGGCGAGGAGGGGTCACCCCTCCACTTT. This chain links TRBV2 with TRBJ1-6, with D perhaps matching TRBD1 (5 bases). V was shortened by 8 bases and J by 10 bases, with 12 bases between the two germline ends. This CDR3 has 12 residues. Germline CDR1 is SNHLY and CDR2 is FYNNEI.

The CDR3 nucleotides are TGTGCCAGCCGCTATGGCCTTGAGGGAAAACTGTTTTTT. Translation gives CASRYGLEGKLFF. J is TRBJ1-4 and V is TRBV27; D not certain. V dropped 8 bases and J dropped 10 bases, with 17 bases sitting between them. The CDR3 length is 13 residues. The V gene's germline CDR1 is MNHEY and CDR2 SMNVEV (reference sequence).

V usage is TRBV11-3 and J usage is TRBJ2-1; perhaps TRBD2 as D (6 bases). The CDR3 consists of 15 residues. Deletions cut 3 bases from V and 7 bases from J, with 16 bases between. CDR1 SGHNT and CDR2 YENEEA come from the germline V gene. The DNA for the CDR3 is TGTGCCAGCAGCTTTACCGGGACTCCGGAGAATGAGCAGTTCTTC. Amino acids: CASSFTGTPENEQFF.